These T cell receptor beta chains were read from a single sample in a study of blood T cell repertoires in COVID-19. The method was immunoSEQ multiplex PCR; TCRdb's version includes in-frame clones alone and lacks a portion of them. The table has 350,000 to 450,000 clones, 65% to 90% seen once. Sequenced input: peripheral blood. These receptors were taken from a woman aged 55-70 years with COVID-19, enrolled during active disease. Both conserved end residues are part of each CDR3. A D gene is named only where the DNA matches it firmly. Size values are once, few and many counts, or a class for expanded clones, and some rows have none.

.	TRBJ1-6	TRBV19	TRBD1	TGTGCCAGTAGTAATCCCCCCGGGACAGGTGGTAATTCACCCCTCCACTTT	CASSNPPGTGGNSPLHF
few	TRBJ2-7	TRBV5-4	TRBD1	TGTGCCAGCAGCCGGACAGGGCTAACCGTCTCCTACGAGCAGTACTTC	CASSRTGLTVSYEQYF
.	TRBJ2-7	TRBV7-2	TRBD2	TGTGCCAGCAGCGAACTAGCGGGGGCCCTTTACGAGCAGTACTTC	CASSELAGALYEQYF
.	TRBJ2-1	TRBV6-6	TRBD2	TGTGCCAGCAGTTTGAGCGGGGGGGCGGCGAATGAGCAGTTCTTC	CASSLSGGAANEQFF
.	TRBJ2-7	TRBV19	TRBD1	TGTGCCAGTAGTACGATCGGGATGGGACAGCTTATCTACGAGCAGTACTTC	CASSTIGMGQLIYEQYF
.	TRBJ1-2	TRBV11-2	TRBD1	TGTGCCAGCAGCCTCTCCGACAGGGTTGGTGGCTACACCTTC	CASSLSDRVGGYTF
.	TRBJ1-4	TRBV30	.	TGTGCCTGGAACAGCCAGTCTAATGAAAAACTGTTTTTT	CAWNSQSNEKLFF
.	TRBJ2-1	TRBV15	TRBD2	TGTGCCACCAGCAGAGCCAGGACTAGCGGGGGGTACAATGAGCAGTTCTTC	CATSRARTSGGYNEQFF
.	TRBJ2-1	TRBV25-1	.	TGTGCCAGCAGCGGACAGTTATACAATGAGCAGTTCTTC	CASSGQLYNEQFF
.	TRBJ1-2	TRBV30	.	TGTGCCTGGAGTGTACTTTTCTATGGCTACACCTTC	CAWSVLFYGYTF
.	TRBJ2-7	TRBV19	.	TGTGCCAGTAGTATGTTCTTTGAGGGCAGCGAGCAGTACTTC	CASSMFFEGSEQYF
.	TRBJ2-1	TRBV30	TRBD1	TGTGCCTGGAGTGTAGGGGGCCGAGATGAGCAGTTCTTC	CAWSVGGRDEQFF
.	TRBJ1-5	TRBV27	TRBD1	TGTGCCAGCAGTTTGGCACGCCAAGGGACAGGGGGCGTTCAGCCCCAGCATTTT	CASSLARQGTGGVQPQHF
few	TRBJ1-6	TRBV12-3/TRBV12-4	.	TGTGCCAGCAGTTACGGAAGGGAGTCACCCCTCCACTTT	CASSYGRESPLHF
.	TRBJ2-2	TRBV6-5	.	TGTGCCAGCAATAGACAGGCCGCGAACACCGGGGAGCTGTTTTTT	CASNRQAANTGELFF
.	TRBJ2-3	TRBV5-1	.	TGCGCCAGCAGCTTGGCCCAGGAATTCGATACGCAGTATTTT	CASSLAQEFDTQYF
once	TRBJ2-4	TRBV4-1	TRBD2	TGCGCCAGCAGCCTTGGGACTAGCGGGGGTGGAAACATTCAGTACTTC	CASSLGTSGGGNIQYF
few	TRBJ1-3	TRBV3-1/TRBV3-2	.	TGTGCCAGCAGCCAAGATGTCCGGTCTGGAAACACCATATATTTT	CASSQDVRSGNTIYF
.	TRBJ1-5	TRBV10-2	TRBD1	TGCGCCAGCAGTCTGGACAGGGATGGCAATCAGCCCCAGCATTTT	CASSLDRDGNQPQHF
.	TRBJ2-1	TRBV19	.	TGTGCCAGTAGTATGAGTAGCCCCTCCTACAATGAGCAGTTCTTC	CASSMSSPSYNEQFF
.	TRBJ2-2	TRBV6-5	.	TGTGCCAGCAGCCCCACCAGGGTCGAGCTGTTTTTT	CASSPTRVELFF
.	TRBJ1-4	TRBV18	.	TGTGCCAGCTCACCGGAGAGTGAAAAACTGTTTTTT	CASSPESEKLFF
.	TRBJ2-1	TRBV10-3	.	TGTGCCATCAGTGACAGGGAAAGTAACAATGAGCAGTTCTTC	CAISDRESNNEQFF
.	TRBJ2-3	TRBV7-9	.	TGTGCCAGCAGCCAACTTTACCGGGGCACAGATACGCAGTATTTT	CASSQLYRGTDTQYF
few	TRBJ2-7	TRBV30	.	TGTGCCTGGAGTCCTGCGGGCGAGCAGTACTTC	CAWSPAGEQYF
.	TRBJ2-1	TRBV5-1	TRBD2	TGCGCCAGCAGCTTGGCCGGAGCGGGGTACCCGGGGAATGAGCAGTTCTTC	CASSLAGAGYPGNEQFF
.	TRBJ2-1	TRBV7-6	TRBD2	TGTGCCAGCAGCTCCGCCGGACTAGTGACCCACAATGAGCAGTTCTTC	CASSSAGLVTHNEQFF
.	TRBJ1-2	TRBV9	TRBD1	TGTGCCAGCAGCGTAGCGTTGGCGCAGGGGGCAGGGGGCTACACCTTC	CASSVALAQGAGGYTF